One sample yielded the 6 T cell receptor beta chains listed below, sequenced in a study of control samples from healthy donors and cancer patients. The protocol was immunoSEQ multiplex PCR, while the TCRdb copy is restricted to in-frame clones and leaves out a portion. The sample holds fewer than 200,000 clones, over 85% seen once. The specimen was blood. The receptors derive from an older woman in good health.

This clone has only one observation. Here the CDR3 DNA reads TGTGCCAGCAGCTTAGAGCGGGGTTCAGCGAACTCCTACAATGAGCAGTTCTTC. This translates into CASSLERGSANSYNEQFF. The genes are TRBV7-2 and TRBJ2-1, with 7 bases identical to TRBD2. V was pared by 1 base and J by 0 bases, with 9 bases of the junction left unmatched. CDR3 length: 18 residues. The germline V gene encodes CDR1 SGHTA and CDR2 FQGNSA.

The chain couples TRBV7-2 to TRBJ2-2; D is perhaps TRBD2 (5 bases). Per germline, CDR1 SGHTA and CDR2 FQGNSA. CDR3 length equals 18 residues. Trimming pared 3 bases from V and 4 bases from J, leaving 21 bases between. The CDR3 nucleotides are TGTGCCAGCAGCTTCGAATTAAGGACTCTCAAGTTCACCGGGGAGCTGTTTTTT. Residues: CASSFELRTLKFTGELFF. Full variable domain (remainder filled in from reference TRBV7-2 and TRBJ2-2): GAGVSQSPSNKVTEKGKDVELRCDPISGHTALYWYRQSLGQGLEFLIYFQGNSAPDKSGLPSDRFSAERTGGSVSTLTIQRTQQEDSAVYLCASSFELRTLKFTGELFFGEGSRLTVL.

The genes are TRBV6-5 and TRBJ1-4; tentative D call: TRBD1 (6 bases). CDR1 is MNHEY, CDR2 SVGAGI, per germline. The CDR3 has 15 residues. The V end was cut by 6 bases, the J end by 0 bases, with 11 bases between. This CDR3 is CASRNTGTTNEKLFF. The DNA of the CDR3 is TGTGCCAGCAGAAATACAGGGACAACTAATGAAAAACTGTTTTTT.

The genes are TRBV7-2 and TRBJ1-2; 10 nucleotides align to TRBD1. Germline loops: CDR1 SGHTA, CDR2 FQGNSA. Losses at the gene ends were 1 base for V and 4 bases for J; bases not matched to a gene: 12. The CDR3 runs 18 residues. CDR3: CASSLVQGRTGGSYGYTF. CDR3 coding DNA: TGTGCCAGCAGCTTAGTCCAGGGGAGGACAGGGGGATCCTATGGCTACACCTTC.

This chain connects TRBV2 to TRBJ1-6; D is ambiguous. CDR3 length: 14 amino acids. Trimming stripped 11 bases from V and 2 bases from J, with 13 bases between. Germline CDR1 SNHLY, CDR2 FYNNEI. The CDR3, as DNA: TGTGCCTCCTCAACCGACGCCTATAATTCACCCCTCCACTTT. This codes for CASSTDAYNSPLHF.

This chain uses TRBV27 with TRBJ2-3, with 9 bases matching TRBD1. CDR1 is MNHEY and CDR2 is SMNVEV in the germline V gene (reference sequence). Germline trimming cut 6 bases from V and 6 bases from J; bases unmatched to any gene: 4. The CDR3 totals 13 residues. The CDR3 DNA reads as TGTGCCAGCAGGCGGGACAGGGCGGATACGCAGTATTTT. It translates to CASRRDRADTQYF.